The 30 T cell receptor beta chains below were found in one sample sequenced in a study of early T cells in non-severe SARS-CoV-2 infection. TCRdb processed the 5' RACE reads anew with MiXCR; each CDR3 protein has one entry. This sample carries about 66,000 distinct CDR3 sequences, roughly 13% of them seen once, and the ten largest clones take roughly 8%. Source material: whole blood. Every receptor here comes from an adult who was a healthcare worker with PCR-confirmed SARS-CoV-2 infection or an uninfected control (not recorded which).

The V and J genes are TRBV14 and TRBJ2-5, with no clear D. The CDR3 totals 11 residues. Germline V gene lookup returns CDR1 SGHDN and CDR2 FVKESK. V was trimmed by 1 base and J by 5 bases, leaving 2 bases between them. This CDR3 is CASSQAETQYF. CDR3 coding DNA: TGTGCCAGCAGCCAAGCGGAGACCCAGTACTTC.

The genes are TRBV20-1 and TRBJ1-1; D gene uncertain. V shed 8 bases and J shed 1 base, with 14 bases lying between them. The CDR3 sequence is 13 residues long. Germline lookup yields CDR1 DFQATT and CDR2 SNEGSKA (reference sequence). CDR3 amino acids: CSPTQNRNTEAFF. In DNA, the CDR3 is TGCAGTCCTACCCAAAACAGGAACACTGAAGCTTTCTTT.

This clonotype was observed many times. The J gene is TRBJ1-5, the V gene TRBV7-9; 7 positions match TRBD1. Germline lookup yields CDR1 SEHNR and CDR2 FQNEAQ (reference sequence). Germline trimming cut 5 bases from V and 3 bases from J; bases unmatched to any gene: 4. CDR3 size: 14 residues. CDR3 region: CASSPTGANQPQHF. The CDR3 coding sequence is TGTGCCAGCAGCCCAACAGGGGCCAATCAGCCCCAGCATTTT.

Many counts were recorded for this clonotype. Here the CDR3 DNA reads TGTGCCACCAGTGTCGTCGGTAAGGGACTAGCTCCCGATGAGCAGTTCTTC. Protein product: CATSVVGKGLAPDEQFF. This rearrangement joins TRBV24-1 to TRBJ2-1; 9 nucleotides align to TRBD2. This CDR3 is built from 17 residues. J gave up 8 bases and V 5 bases, and 15 bases lay outside the gene matches. CDR1 and CDR2 (germline): KGHDR, SFDVKD.

The chain couples TRBV28 to TRBJ2-7; the D gene is possibly TRBD1 (6 bases). With 4 bases removed from V and 1 base from J, the gap between germline ends came to 14 bases. The CDR3 is made up of 15 amino acids. CDR1 and CDR2 from the germline V gene are MDHEN and SYDVKM. The DNA of the CDR3 is TGTGCCAGCAGTTCTCCCCAGGGGATGTCCTACGAGCAGTACTTC. Encoded protein: CASSSPQGMSYEQYF.

The rearrangement uses TRBV7-9 and TRBJ2-7, with 10 positions matching TRBD2. From germline, CDR1 is SEHNR and CDR2 FQNEAQ (reference sequence). The CDR3 consists of 16 residues. The V segment lost 1 base and the J segment 4 bases; nucleotides outside the gene matches: 7. The CDR3 DNA follows: TGTGCCAGCAGCTTAGAGGGGCTAGCGGGAGCGTACGAGCAGTACTTC. Translation gives CASSLEGLAGAYEQYF. Drawing the rest from reference TRBV7-9 and TRBJ2-7, the complete variable domain is DTGVSQNPRHKITKRGQNVTFRCDPISEHNRLYWYRQTLGQGPEFLTYFQNEAQLEKSRLLSDRFSAERPKGSFSTLEIQRTEQGDSAMYLCASSLEGLAGAYEQYFGPGTRLTVT.

This clonotype occurred many times. This CDR3 reads CASSIGDRSDEQYF. CDR3 DNA: TGTGCCAGCAGCATTGGGGACAGATCAGACGAGCAGTACTTC. This chain joins TRBV13 and TRBJ2-7; 7 positions match TRBD1. V lost 5 bases, J lost 5 bases, and 9 bases stayed unmatched. Looked up from germline, CDR1 is PRHDT and CDR2 is FYEKMQ (reference sequence). The CDR3 loop spans 14 amino acids.

This clonotype was recorded at least ten times. The rearrangement uses TRBV20-1 and TRBJ2-3; 7 bases agree with TRBD2. Trimming took 1 base from V and 3 from J; bases not matched to a gene: 10. The CDR3 spans 16 residues. In germline, CDR1 is DFQATT, CDR2 SNEGSKA (reference sequence). The CDR3 region has the DNA TGCAGTGCTAGAGGGCCGTCGGGAGGTACTACAGATACGCAGTATTTT. Protein: CSARGPSGGTTDTQYF.

A word on this clonotype: One end of the junction is discordant with germline, which a read error may explain. The genes are TRBV20-1 and TRBJ2-7, with 9 nucleotides matching TRBD2. Germline values: CDR1 DFQATT, CDR2 SNEGSKA (reference sequence). This CDR3 region has 14 residues. CDR3 bases: TGCAGTGCTAGAAGAACTAGCGGGCAGTACGAGCAGTGCTTC. Amino acids: CSARRTSGQYEQCF.

This clonotype has a handful of counts. This rearrangement joins TRBV28 to TRBJ1-3; 8 bases map to TRBD1. Germline CDR1 reads MDHEN; CDR2 reads SYDVKM. V was clipped by 6 bases and J by 2 bases; unmatched bases: 6. There are 15 residues in the CDR3. The CDR3 coding sequence is TGTGCCAGCAGCCTGACAGGGGTTACTGGAAACACCATATATTTT. This translates into CASSLTGVTGNTIYF.

This clonotype occurred a few times. V gene TRBV7-2 combines with J gene TRBJ2-5, with TRBD2 as a possible D gene (5 bases). V gave up 5 bases and J gave up 4 bases, with 14 bases separating them. The CDR3 sequence is 14 residues long. Per germline, CDR1 SGHTA and CDR2 FQGNSA. CDR3 nucleotide sequence: TGTGCCAGCAGCCGCGGGTTGCCGGTAGAGACCCAGTACTTC. It is translated as CASSRGLPVETQYF.

The chain links TRBV29-1 to TRBJ2-7; a possible D gene is TRBD1 (5 bases). The CDR3 length is 12 residues. The ends were cut back, 7 bases at V and 5 bases at J, with 15 bases in the middle. Germline CDR1 and CDR2: SQVTM and ANQGSEA. DNA for the CDR3: TGCAGCGCCATCGTTCAGGGTAACGAGCAGTACTTC. Translating it yields CSAIVQGNEQYF.

The V and J genes are TRBV6-5 and TRBJ2-7; TRBD1 or TRBD2 may be the D gene (5 bases each). Germline V gene sequence: CDR1 MNHEY, CDR2 SVGAGI. V lost 4 bases, J lost 5 bases, and 15 bases lay in between. The CDR3 consists of 14 residues. CDR3 region: CASSWDPGRNEQYF. The CDR3 DNA reads TGTGCCAGCAGTTGGGACCCTGGGCGGAACGAGCAGTACTTC.

The sample holds a few counts of this clonotype. The chain links TRBV12-3 or TRBV12-4 to TRBJ2-6; maybe TRBD2 (6 bases). The V gene lost 5 bases and the J gene lost 0 bases, with 11 bases spanning the gap. The CDR3 sequence is 16 residues long. The CDR3, as DNA: TGTGCCAGCAGTCGACCCGGGGGCTCTGGGGCCAACGTCCTGACTTTC. Its protein product is CASSRPGGSGANVLTF.

The rearrangement links TRBV25-1 to TRBJ2-1; 9 bases are shared with TRBD2. Trimming removed 4 bases from V and 7 bases from J; junction bases left unmatched: 5. CDR3 length: 14 residues. From germline, CDR1 is MGHDK and CDR2 SYGVNS. The CDR3 sequence is CASSVASGNNEQFF. For the CDR3, the DNA is TGTGCCAGCAGTGTAGCTAGCGGGAATAATGAGCAGTTCTTC.

In this sample, this clonotype turned up many times. The chain carries TRBV3-1 and TRBJ1-2; a possible D gene is TRBD1 (5 bases). V lost 3 bases and J lost 6, with 14 bases in between. Germline V gives CDR1 LGHDT, CDR2 YNNKEL (reference sequence). This CDR3 contains 14 residues. This CDR3 reads CASSHEGFGHGYTF. The CDR3 DNA reads as TGTGCCAGCAGCCATGAGGGGTTTGGCCATGGCTACACCTTC.

At least ten counts were recorded for this clonotype. The rearrangement links TRBV27 to TRBJ1-6; 9 bases line up with TRBD1. CDR3 length: 15 amino acids. Germline trimming cut 3 bases from V and 7 bases from J; bases unmatched to any gene: 4. Germline V gene lookup returns CDR1 MNHEY and CDR2 SMNVEV (reference sequence). CDR3 in amino acids: CASSLIQGANSPLHF. For the CDR3, the DNA is TGTGCCAGCAGTTTGATACAGGGGGCGAATTCACCCCTCCACTTT.

This clonotype was counted many times. This chain joins TRBV2 and TRBJ2-2; D gene uncertain. This CDR3 is 14 amino acids long. Germline lookup yields CDR1 SNHLY and CDR2 FYNNEI. V dropped 1 base and J dropped 3 bases, with 6 bases sitting between them. CDR3 amino acids: CASSEVRDTGELFF. Here the CDR3 DNA reads TGTGCCAGCAGTGAAGTCCGGGACACCGGGGAGCTGTTTTTT.

This clonotype was seen many times. CDR3 sequence: CASSLDLSRILAKNIQYF. CDR3 bases: TGTGCCAGCAGCTTAGACTTAAGTCGGATTCTAGCCAAAAACATTCAGTACTTC. The chain joins TRBV7-2 to TRBJ2-4; D gene ambiguous. Germline-derived CDR1 and CDR2 are SGHTA and FQGNSA. Trimming pared 1 base from V and 0 bases from J, leaving 16 bases between. The CDR3 extends over 18 amino acids.

This clonotype was seen only a few times. This sequence joins TRBV5-1 and TRBJ2-7; D possibly corresponds to TRBD1 (6 bases). The germline V gene has CDR1 SGHRS and CDR2 YFSETQ. This CDR3 contains 16 residues. V was cut by 4 bases and J by 4 bases, with 21 bases left in between. CDR3 DNA: TGCGCCAGCAGCGATGGACAGCCTCCCGACCGGTACGAGCAGTACTTC. Translating it yields CASSDGQPPDRYEQYF.

The table lists this clonotype with many counts. This chain uses TRBV4-3 with TRBJ2-7; 7 bases are a match to TRBD1. Trimming at V came to 0 bases and at J to 4 bases, leaving 15 bases not matched to a gene. Germline CDR1 reads LGHNA; CDR2 reads YSLEER. The CDR3 has 18 residues. The CDR3 nucleotides are TGCGCCAGCAGCCAAGACAGAGGCACAATAGGGGGCAAATACGAGCAGTACTTC. Translating gives CASSQDRGTIGGKYEQYF.

This clonotype was detected a few times. The rearrangement joins TRBV19 to TRBJ2-6; unclear D gene. Germline CDR1 reads LNHDA; CDR2 reads SQIVND (reference sequence). The V and J ends lost 5 bases and 0 bases respectively, with 8 bases between them. The CDR3 runs to 15 residues. The CDR3 reads CASSPKSSGANVLTF. The CDR3 DNA follows: TGTGCCAGTAGTCCTAAAAGCTCTGGGGCCAACGTCCTGACTTTC. Complete variable domain (other parts from reference TRBV19 and TRBJ2-6): DGGITQSPKYLFRKEGQNVTLSCEQNLNHDAMYWYRQDPGQGLRLIYYSQIVNDFQKGDIAEGYSVSREKKESFPLTVTSAQKNPTAFYLCASSPKSSGANVLTFGAGSRLTVL.

This clonotype was seen more than once but under ten times. This chain uses TRBV14 with TRBJ1-1; D call uncertain. The V end was cut by 0 bases, the J end by 8 bases, with 10 bases between. Germline-derived CDR1 and CDR2 are SGHDN and FVKESK. The CDR3 is 13 residues long. The CDR3: CASSQDLAGEAFF. DNA of the CDR3: TGTGCCAGCAGCCAAGATCTGGCCGGAGAAGCTTTCTTT.

This clonotype was seen more than once but under ten times. This sequence joins TRBV29-1 and TRBJ2-1; D might be TRBD1 (5 bases). Germline V gives CDR1 SQVTM, CDR2 ANQGSEA. This CDR3 has 14 residues. Trimming took 8 bases from V and 14 from J, leaving 28 bases between them. The CDR3, as DNA: TGCAGCACCGGGCGGCAGGGAATTGGCCTGAGCAAGTTCTTC. It yields the protein CSTGRQGIGLSKFF.

Ten or more counts support this clonotype. CDR3 coding DNA: TGTGCCAGCAGCTTAGTTACAGGGGGCAATCAGCCCCAGCATTTT. As protein: CASSLVTGGNQPQHF. This chain joins TRBV7-2 and TRBJ1-5; TRBD1 agrees at 7 bases. CDR1 is SGHTA and CDR2 is FQGNSA in the germline V gene. This CDR3 is built from 15 residues. V gave up 1 base and J gave up 2 bases; unmatched junction bases: 2.

This clonotype was seen many times. The rearrangement uses TRBV4-1 and TRBJ2-7; 9 bases are shared with TRBD2. CDR1 is MGHRA, CDR2 YSYEKL, per germline. The CDR3 is made up of 15 amino acids. The ends lost 4 bases at V and 2 bases at J; junction bases unmatched: 6. CDR3 coding DNA: TGCGCCAGCAGCCCTGGCGCTAGCGGGACCTACGAGCAGTACTTC. Translation: CASSPGASGTYEQYF.

This clonotype has only a few counts. This chain links TRBV20-1 with TRBJ2-1, with D perhaps matching TRBD1 (5 bases). CDR3 length: 13 residues. Per germline, CDR1 DFQATT and CDR2 SNEGSKA (reference sequence). Trimming cost V 3 bases and J 5 bases, with 11 bases left between them. The CDR3 coding sequence is TGCAGTGCTAGGGACGACAGACACAATGAGCAGTTCTTC. Protein product: CSARDDRHNEQFF.

The chain couples TRBV4-3 to TRBJ1-4, with 9 bases matching TRBD1. V lost 3 bases and J lost 5; bases outside the gene matches: 4. The CDR3 is 15 amino acids. Germline V gene sequence: CDR1 LGHNA, CDR2 YSLEER. This CDR3 is CASSQIDRGNEKLFF. The CDR3 coding sequence is TGCGCCAGCAGCCAGATAGACAGGGGGAATGAAAAACTGTTTTTT.

This clonotype was seen more than once but under ten times. The rearrangement uses TRBV28 and TRBJ1-4; TRBD1 is a possible D gene (6 bases). Germline V gene sequence: CDR1 MDHEN, CDR2 SYDVKM. The CDR3 is 15 amino acids. The ends were cut back, 5 bases at V and 5 bases at J, with 15 bases in the middle. DNA for the CDR3: TGTGCCAGCAGTAGTACAGGGAAAAGGAATGAAAAACTGTTTTTT. This gives the protein CASSSTGKRNEKLFF.

This clonotype turned up a few times. The V gene is TRBV5-1, the J gene TRBJ2-5, with D perhaps TRBD2 (6 bases). The CDR3 consists of 15 residues. Germline V CDR1 and CDR2: SGHRS, YFSETQ. V lost 6 bases to trimming and J lost 2 bases, with 17 bases between them. The CDR3 reads CASKVRASVQETQYF. The CDR3 coding sequence is TGCGCCAGCAAGGTTAGGGCTAGCGTTCAAGAGACCCAGTACTTC.